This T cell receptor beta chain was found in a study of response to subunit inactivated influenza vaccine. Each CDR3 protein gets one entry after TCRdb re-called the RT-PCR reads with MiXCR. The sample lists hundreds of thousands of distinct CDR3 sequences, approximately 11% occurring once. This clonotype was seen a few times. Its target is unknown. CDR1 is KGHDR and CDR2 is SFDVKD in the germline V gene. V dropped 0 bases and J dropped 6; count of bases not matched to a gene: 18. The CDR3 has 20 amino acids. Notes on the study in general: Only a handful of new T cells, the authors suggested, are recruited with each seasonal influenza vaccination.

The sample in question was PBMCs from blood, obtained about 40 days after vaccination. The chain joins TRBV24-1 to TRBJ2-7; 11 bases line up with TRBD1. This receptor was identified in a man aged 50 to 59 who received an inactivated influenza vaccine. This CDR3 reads CATSDLRNQNGTGGTCEQYF. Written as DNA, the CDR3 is TGTGCCACCAGTGATTTGCGAAATCAGAATGGGACAGGGGGAACTTGCGAGCAGTACTTC.